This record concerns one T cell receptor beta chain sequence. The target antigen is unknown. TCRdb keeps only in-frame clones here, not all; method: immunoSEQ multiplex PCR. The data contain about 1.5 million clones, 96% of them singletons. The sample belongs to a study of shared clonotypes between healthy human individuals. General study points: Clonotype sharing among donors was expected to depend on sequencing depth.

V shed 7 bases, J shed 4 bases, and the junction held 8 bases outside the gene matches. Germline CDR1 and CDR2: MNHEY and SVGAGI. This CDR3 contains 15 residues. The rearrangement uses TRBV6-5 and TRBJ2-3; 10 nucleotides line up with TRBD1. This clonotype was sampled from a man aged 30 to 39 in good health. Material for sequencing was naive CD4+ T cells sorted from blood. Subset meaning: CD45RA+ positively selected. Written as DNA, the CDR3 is TGTGCCAGCACCGATACCGGGACAGGGGCAGATACGCAGTATTTT. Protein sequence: CASTDTGTGADTQYF.